These 22 T cell receptor beta chains share one sample of origin, sequenced in a study of identical twins. MiXCR was run by TCRdb on the 5' RACE reads, yielding one entry per CDR3 protein. The sample shows 450,000 to 600,000 distinct CDR3 sequences, about a fifth of them seen only once. These data were also reused for a study on yellow fever vaccine responses in identical twins.

Sequencing was done on a sample of CD4+ T cells sorted from blood. All receptors come from a woman aged 18 to 35 in good health.

This clonotype turned up a few times. The V gene is TRBV5-1, the J gene TRBJ2-2; 9 nucleotides match TRBD1. The CDR3 is 15 residues long. The V gene end was trimmed by 3 bases and the J gene end by 7 bases; junction bases not matched to a gene: 7. Germline V CDR1 and CDR2: SGHRS, YFSETQ. Here the CDR3 reads CASSSRQGDNGELFF. The DNA of the CDR3 is TGCGCCAGCAGCTCCCGACAGGGGGATAACGGGGAGCTGTTTTTT.

The chain joins TRBV7-8 to TRBJ2-7; tentative D call: TRBD1 (6 bases). This CDR3 is 16 amino acids long. V gave up 5 bases and J gave up 7 bases, with 24 bases separating them. Germline V gene lookup returns CDR1 SGHVS and CDR2 FQNEAQ. Here the CDR3 reads CASSPREGDPLREQYF. The CDR3 DNA follows: TGTGCCAGCAGCCCGCGTGAGGGGGACCCTCTCAGGGAGCAGTACTTC.

The chain has TRBV28 and TRBJ2-1; 9 nucleotides match TRBD2. The CDR3 runs to 16 residues. J gave up 4 bases and V 4 bases, and 8 bases lay outside the gene matches. Germline V gene data show CDR1 as MDHEN and CDR2 as SYDVKM. This CDR3 reads CASSSRASGGYNEQFF. The CDR3 DNA sequence: TGTGCCAGCAGTTCCCGGGCGAGCGGGGGGTACAATGAGCAGTTCTTC. The complete variable domain, with remaining parts taken from reference TRBV28 and TRBJ2-1, reads DVKVTQSSRYLVKRTGEKVFLECVQDMDHENMFWYRQDPGLGLRLIYFSYDVKMKEKGDIPEGYSVSREKKERFSLILESASTNQTSMYLCASSSRASGGYNEQFFGPGTRLTVL.

V usage is TRBV7-9 and J usage is TRBJ1-1; D not certain. The CDR3 is made up of 14 amino acids. Germline V CDR1 and CDR2: SEHNR, FQNEAQ (reference sequence). V lost 5 bases and J lost 4, with 14 bases in between. CDR3 DNA sequence: TGTGCCAGCAGCCAACGGAGTTATTTCACTGAAGCTTTCTTT. Its translation is CASSQRSYFTEAFF.

V and J are TRBV5-6 and TRBJ1-5, with 7 bases fitting TRBD1. The germline V gene encodes CDR1 SGHDT and CDR2 YYEEEE. With 7 bases clipped from V and 9 bases from J, the junction kept 7 bases outside the gene matches. The CDR3 is 12 amino acids. The CDR3 here is CASSRGGPPQHF. The CDR3 DNA follows: TGTGCCAGCTCAAGAGGGGGCCCGCCCCAGCATTTT.

The chain uses TRBV18 and TRBJ2-3; 10 bases line up with TRBD2. The germline V gene encodes CDR1 KGHSH and CDR2 LQKENI. With V trimmed by 6 bases and J by 5 bases, 5 bases remained unmatched. The CDR3 is made up of 14 amino acids. The chain's CDR3 is CASSWTSGKDTQYF. In DNA, the CDR3 is TGTGCCAGCTCTTGGACTAGCGGAAAAGATACGCAGTATTTT.

This clonotype turned up a few times. The chain combines TRBV12-3 or TRBV12-4 with TRBJ2-7, with TRBD1 matching 7 bases. This CDR3 comprises 15 residues. V was clipped by 9 bases and J by 2 bases; unmatched bases: 13. The CDR3 is CASRPGQVLTYEQYF. The CDR3 DNA reads as TGTGCCAGTCGGCCCGGACAGGTCCTTACCTACGAGCAGTACTTC.

The V and J genes are TRBV5-1 and TRBJ2-3; 7 nucleotides match TRBD2. Per germline, CDR1 SGHRS and CDR2 YFSETQ. With V trimmed by 1 base and J by 0 bases, 8 bases remained unmatched. The CDR3 covers 17 residues. CDR3 amino acids: CASSLSTSAISTDTQYF. In DNA, the CDR3 is TGCGCCAGCAGCTTGTCAACTAGCGCGATAAGCACAGATACGCAGTATTTT.

This clonotype was seen a few times. The chain links TRBV5-1 to TRBJ2-1, with 7 bases matching TRBD2. The germline V gene has CDR1 SGHRS and CDR2 YFSETQ. The CDR3 spans 15 residues. The trim removed 0 bases at V and 4 bases at J, leaving 4 bases unmatched. The CDR3 DNA reads TGCGCCAGCAGCTTGGCGTCTAGCGGTTACAATGAGCAGTTCTTC. Its translation is CASSLASSGYNEQFF.

The chain couples TRBV20-1 to TRBJ2-7, with 8 bases matching TRBD2. CDR1 and CDR2 from the germline V gene are DFQATT and SNEGSKA (reference sequence). Trimming removed 6 bases from V and 2 bases from J; junction bases left unmatched: 6. The CDR3 has 13 residues. The CDR3 sequence is CSALAAATYEQYF. The CDR3, as DNA: TGCAGTGCACTAGCGGCCGCCACCTACGAGCAGTACTTC.

In this sample, this clonotype turned up a few times. The chain employs TRBV11-1 and TRBJ2-2; TRBD2 matches 7 bases. Trimming took 5 bases from V and 4 from J; bases not matched to a gene: 16. Per the germline V gene, CDR1 is SGHAT and CDR2 is FQDESV (reference sequence). The CDR3 loop spans 18 amino acids. The CDR3 DNA reads as TGTGCCAGCAGCCAATCCGGACCCGGAGCGGGGCTCACCGGGGAGCTGTTTTTT. Residues: CASSQSGPGAGLTGELFF.

CDR3: CASSLAAGRSTYEQYF. Written as DNA, the CDR3 is TGCGCCAGCAGCTTGGCCGCGGGACGTAGTACCTACGAGCAGTACTTC. The chain is built from TRBV5-1 and TRBJ2-7; weak D call: TRBD2 (6 bases). The CDR3 sequence is 16 residues long. CDR1 is SGHRS and CDR2 is YFSETQ in the germline V gene. Trimming took 0 bases from V and 2 from J, leaving 15 bases between them.

The chain carries TRBV29-1 and TRBJ2-3, with D maybe TRBD2 (7 bases). CDR1 and CDR2 from the germline V gene are SQVTM and ANQGSEA. The CDR3 is made up of 14 amino acids. Deletions cut 7 bases from V and 3 bases from J, with 17 bases between. CDR3: CSAGGGGATDTQYF. For the CDR3, the DNA is TGCAGCGCGGGGGGAGGGGGGGCGACAGATACGCAGTATTTT.

The chain uses TRBV6-2 or TRBV6-3 and TRBJ2-1, with a tentative D call TRBD2 (5 bases). Germline V gene lookup returns CDR1 MNHEY and CDR2 SVGEGT. The CDR3 extends over 16 amino acids. V gave up 8 bases and J gave up 0 bases, with 17 bases separating them. The CDR3 region is CASSKRAVSSYNEQFF. The DNA of the CDR3 is TGTGCCAGCTCCAAAAGAGCGGTAAGCTCCTACAATGAGCAGTTCTTC.

Here the CDR3 reads CASQNLGGAQGAPEQFF. The CDR3, as DNA: TGTGCCAGCCAAAACCTAGGGGGTGCACAGGGTGCTCCCGAGCAGTTCTTC. The chain joins TRBV6-1 to TRBJ2-1; possibly TRBD1 for D (6 bases). The CDR3 length is 17 residues. CDR1 and CDR2 (germline): MNHNS, SASEGT. V was cut by 8 bases and J by 10 bases, with 30 bases left in between.

This chain joins TRBV6-1 and TRBJ1-1; 7 bases are a match to TRBD1. Germline V gene lookup returns CDR1 MNHNS and CDR2 SASEGT. The length of the CDR3 is 15 residues. V lost 7 bases, J lost 2 bases, and 10 bases stayed unmatched. DNA of the CDR3: TGTGCCAGCAACCCAAACGCAGGGGGAAACACTGAAGCTTTCTTT. Protein sequence: CASNPNAGGNTEAFF.

The chain employs TRBV5-1 and TRBJ2-3; D might be TRBD1 (6 bases). The CDR3 spans 16 residues. The V gene lost 2 bases and the J gene lost 0 bases, with 13 bases spanning the gap. Germline V lookup: CDR1 SGHRS, CDR2 YFSETQ. The CDR3: CASSFQGQPSTDTQYF. CDR3 in DNA: TGCGCCAGCAGCTTTCAGGGACAACCGAGCACAGATACGCAGTATTTT.

J is TRBJ2-1 and V is TRBV7-2; maybe TRBD2 (6 bases). The CDR3 sequence is 15 residues long. Germline assignment: CDR1 SGHTA and CDR2 FQGNSA. Between the trimmed V and J ends, which lost 5 bases and 7 bases, there was a span of 18 bases. This CDR3 is CASSKGTPGGNEQFF. The CDR3 region has the DNA TGTGCCAGCAGCAAGGGGACCCCCGGGGGTAATGAGCAGTTCTTC.

The chain links TRBV5-1 to TRBJ2-1, with D maybe TRBD2 (6 bases). This CDR3 is 13 amino acids long. The V end was cut by 0 bases, the J end by 6 bases, with 7 bases between. The germline V gene has CDR1 SGHRS and CDR2 YFSETQ. CDR3 sequence (DNA): TGCGCCAGCAGCTTGGAACTAGCCAATGAGCAGTTCTTC. Protein product: CASSLELANEQFF.

Only a few counts were recorded for this clonotype. V and J are TRBV3-1 and TRBJ2-5; weak D call: TRBD1 (6 bases). Germline V gene sequence: CDR1 LGHDT, CDR2 YNNKEL (reference sequence). The V gene lost 0 bases and the J gene lost 7 bases, with 15 bases spanning the gap. The CDR3 extends over 15 amino acids. CDR3 protein: CASSQDTGFSRTQYF. In DNA, the CDR3 is TGTGCCAGCAGCCAAGATACAGGGTTCTCCAGGACCCAGTACTTC.

The J gene is TRBJ2-1, the V gene TRBV20-1, with D maybe TRBD2 (6 bases). The V end was cut by 0 bases, the J end by 0 bases, with 15 bases between. The germline gives CDR1 DFQATT, CDR2 SNEGSKA (reference sequence). There are 17 residues in the CDR3. CDR3 nucleotides: TGCAGTGCTAGAGATGGGGGAAGCGGGTACTCCTACAATGAGCAGTTCTTC. This sequence encodes CSARDGGSGYSYNEQFF.

This clonotype appeared a few times. This chain uses TRBV28 with TRBJ2-1, with 9 bases that match TRBD2. CDR3 length equals 13 residues. Germline CDR1 reads MDHEN; CDR2 reads SYDVKM. Trimming took 6 bases from V and 10 from J; bases not matched to a gene: 7. CDR3 sequence: CASSPPGLAEQFF. For the CDR3, the DNA is TGTGCCAGCAGCCCGCCAGGACTAGCGGAGCAGTTCTTC.